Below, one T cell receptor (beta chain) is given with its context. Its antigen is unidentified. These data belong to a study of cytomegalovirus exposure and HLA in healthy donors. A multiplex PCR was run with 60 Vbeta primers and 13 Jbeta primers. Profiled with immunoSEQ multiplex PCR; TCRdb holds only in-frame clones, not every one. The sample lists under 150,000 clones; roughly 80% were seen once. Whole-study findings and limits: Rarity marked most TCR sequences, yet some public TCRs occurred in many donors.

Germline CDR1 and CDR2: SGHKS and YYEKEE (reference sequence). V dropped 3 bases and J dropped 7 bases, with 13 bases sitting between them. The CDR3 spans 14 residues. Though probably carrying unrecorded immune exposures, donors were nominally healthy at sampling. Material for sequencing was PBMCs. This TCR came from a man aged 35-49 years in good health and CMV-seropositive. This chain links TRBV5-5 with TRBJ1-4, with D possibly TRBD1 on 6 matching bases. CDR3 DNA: TGTGCCAGCAGCTCCCAGGGGTTTGGTGAAAAACTGTTTTTT. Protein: CASSSQGFGEKLFF.